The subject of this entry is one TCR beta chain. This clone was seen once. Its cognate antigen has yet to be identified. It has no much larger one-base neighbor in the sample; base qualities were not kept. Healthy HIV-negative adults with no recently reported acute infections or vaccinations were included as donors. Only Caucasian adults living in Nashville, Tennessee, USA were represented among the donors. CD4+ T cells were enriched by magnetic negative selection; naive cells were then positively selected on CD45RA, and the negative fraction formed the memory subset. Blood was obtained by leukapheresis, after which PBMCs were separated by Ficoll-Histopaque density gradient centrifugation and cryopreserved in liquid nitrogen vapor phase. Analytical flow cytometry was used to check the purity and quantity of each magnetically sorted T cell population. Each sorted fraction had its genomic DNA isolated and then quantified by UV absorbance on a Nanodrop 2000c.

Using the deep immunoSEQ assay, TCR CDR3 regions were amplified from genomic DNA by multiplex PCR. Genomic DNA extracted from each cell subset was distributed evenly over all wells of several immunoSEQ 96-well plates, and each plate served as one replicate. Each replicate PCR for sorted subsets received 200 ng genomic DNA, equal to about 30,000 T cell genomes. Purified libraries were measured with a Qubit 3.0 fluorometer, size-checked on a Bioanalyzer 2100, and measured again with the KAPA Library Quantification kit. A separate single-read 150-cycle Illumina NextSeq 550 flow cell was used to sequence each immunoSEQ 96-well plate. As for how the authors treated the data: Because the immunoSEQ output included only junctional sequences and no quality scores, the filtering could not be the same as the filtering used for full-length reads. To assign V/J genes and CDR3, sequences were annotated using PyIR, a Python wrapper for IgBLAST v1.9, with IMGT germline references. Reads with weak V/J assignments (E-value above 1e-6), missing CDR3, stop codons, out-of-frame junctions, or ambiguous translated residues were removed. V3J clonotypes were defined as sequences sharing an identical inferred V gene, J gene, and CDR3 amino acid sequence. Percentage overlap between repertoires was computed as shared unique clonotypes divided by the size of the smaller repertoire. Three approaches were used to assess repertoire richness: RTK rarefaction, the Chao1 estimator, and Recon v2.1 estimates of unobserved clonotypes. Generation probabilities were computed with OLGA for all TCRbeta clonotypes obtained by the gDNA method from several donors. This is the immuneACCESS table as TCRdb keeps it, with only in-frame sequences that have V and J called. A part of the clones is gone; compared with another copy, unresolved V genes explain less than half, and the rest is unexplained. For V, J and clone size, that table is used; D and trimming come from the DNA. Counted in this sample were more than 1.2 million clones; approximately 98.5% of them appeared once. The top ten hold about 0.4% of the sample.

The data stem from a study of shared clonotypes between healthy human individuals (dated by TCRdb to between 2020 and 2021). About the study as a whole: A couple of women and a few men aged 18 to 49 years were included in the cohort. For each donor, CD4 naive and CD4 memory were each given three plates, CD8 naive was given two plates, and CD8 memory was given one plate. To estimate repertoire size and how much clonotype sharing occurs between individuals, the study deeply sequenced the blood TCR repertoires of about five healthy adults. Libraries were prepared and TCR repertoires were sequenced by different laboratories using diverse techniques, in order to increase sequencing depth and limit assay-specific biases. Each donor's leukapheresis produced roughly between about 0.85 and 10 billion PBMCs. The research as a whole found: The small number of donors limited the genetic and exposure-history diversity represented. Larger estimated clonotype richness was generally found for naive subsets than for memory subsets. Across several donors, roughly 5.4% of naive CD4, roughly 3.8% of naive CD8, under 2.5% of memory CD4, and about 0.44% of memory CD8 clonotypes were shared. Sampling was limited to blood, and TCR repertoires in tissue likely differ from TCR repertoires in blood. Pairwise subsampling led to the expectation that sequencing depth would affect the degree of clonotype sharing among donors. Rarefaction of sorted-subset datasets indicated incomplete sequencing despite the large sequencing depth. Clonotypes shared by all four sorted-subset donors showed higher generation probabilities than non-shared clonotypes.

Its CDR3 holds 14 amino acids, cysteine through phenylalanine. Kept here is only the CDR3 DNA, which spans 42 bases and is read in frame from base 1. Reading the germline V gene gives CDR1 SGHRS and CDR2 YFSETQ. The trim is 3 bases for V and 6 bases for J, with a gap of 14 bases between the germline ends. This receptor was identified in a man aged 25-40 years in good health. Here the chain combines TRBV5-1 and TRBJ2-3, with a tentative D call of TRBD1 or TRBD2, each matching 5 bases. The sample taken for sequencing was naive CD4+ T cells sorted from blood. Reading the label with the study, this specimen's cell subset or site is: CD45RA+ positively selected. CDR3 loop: CASSSGTVSDTQYF. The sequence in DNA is TGCGCCAGCAGCTCGGGGACGGTATCTGATACGCAGTATTTT.